This passage covers 30 T cell receptor beta chains from one sample sequenced in a study of blood T cells in healthy people across ages. A second PCR, run for roughly 7 to 12 cycles, used a sample-barcoded 5' primer plus a J-beta primer mix. TCRdb processed the 5' RACE reads anew with MiXCR; each CDR3 protein has one entry. The top ten hold around 20% of the sample, which has roughly 800,000 distinct CDR3 sequences, about 62% seen once. The sequenced sample was blood. The receptors originated from a man younger than 40 in good health.

The genes are TRBV7-9 and TRBJ2-5; 7 bases match TRBD2. Germline loops: CDR1 SEHNR, CDR2 FQNEAQ (reference sequence). The CDR3 has 14 amino acids. V lost 2 bases, J lost 5 bases, and 5 bases stayed unmatched. Here the CDR3 DNA reads TGTGCCAGCAGCTTATCCGGGAGGATGGAGACCCAGTACTTC. Residues: CASSLSGRMETQYF.

The rearrangement uses TRBV6-5 and TRBJ1-2; no clear D gene. The V end lost 2 bases, the J end lost 8 bases, and 18 bases lay between the germline ends. The CDR3 is made up of 15 amino acids. Looked up from germline, CDR1 is MNHEY and CDR2 is SVGAGI. In nucleotides, the CDR3 is TGTGCCAGCAGTTACAGTTCGACGGGGTCGGGAGGCTACACCTTC. Protein: CASSYSSTGSGGYTF.

The rearrangement links TRBV30 to TRBJ2-1; 11 nucleotides agree with TRBD2. CDR1 and CDR2 (germline): GTSNPN, SVGIG (reference sequence). This CDR3 region has 17 residues. V lost 2 bases and J lost 8; bases outside the gene matches: 14. The CDR3 sequence: CAWSPPYTSGSIHEQFF. CDR3 in DNA: TGTGCCTGGAGTCCCCCCTATACTAGCGGGAGTATTCATGAGCAGTTCTTC.

The J gene is TRBJ2-5, the V gene TRBV7-2, with a possible D match to TRBD1 (5 bases). Trimming pared 5 bases from V and 3 bases from J, leaving 13 bases between. There are 14 residues in the CDR3. Germline-derived CDR1 and CDR2 are SGHTA and FQGNSA. The CDR3 DNA follows: TGTGCCAGCAGCCTTTATACAGGAGAAGAGACCCAGTACTTC. Amino acids: CASSLYTGEETQYF.

The genes are TRBV20-1 and TRBJ2-3, with 10 bases aligning to TRBD2. This CDR3 has 16 amino acids. V was clipped by 6 bases and J by 4 bases; unmatched bases: 13. Germline CDR1 is DFQATT and CDR2 is SNEGSKA (reference sequence). The CDR3 coding sequence is TGCAGTGCCGACTCATATGGGACTAGCGTGGCAGATACGCAGTATTTT. Its protein is CSADSYGTSVADTQYF.

The gene calls are TRBV28 and TRBJ2-4; no firm D call. The CDR3 sequence is 16 residues long. Germline loops: CDR1 MDHEN, CDR2 SYDVKM. Trimming stripped 3 bases from V and 0 bases from J, with 12 bases between. CDR3 sequence reads: CASSLRWSLAKNIQYF. The CDR3 nucleotides read TGTGCCAGCAGTTTGCGCTGGTCACTAGCCAAAAACATTCAGTACTTC.

This clonotype was counted between two and nine times. This chain uses TRBV9 with TRBJ2-7; 9 nucleotides align to TRBD1. J lost 6 bases, V lost 3 bases, and 4 bases had no gene match. The CDR3 covers 13 residues. Germline-derived CDR1 and CDR2 are SGDLS and YYNGEE. The CDR3 nucleotides read TGTGCCAGCAGCGGTACAGGGGGCTCCGAGCAGTACTTC. Its translation: CASSGTGGSEQYF.

The table lists this clonotype with a few counts. V usage is TRBV4-3 and J usage is TRBJ2-1; D is undetermined. The length of the CDR3 is 16 residues. Deletions cut 0 bases from V and 7 bases from J, with 16 bases between. Germline CDR1 is LGHNA and CDR2 is YSLEER. The CDR3 sequence: CASSQERSGFTNEQFF. DNA for the CDR3: TGCGCCAGCAGCCAAGAAAGGTCGGGTTTTACGAATGAGCAGTTCTTC.

Points on this clonotype: At one of its ends the junction is not consistent with the germline gene, which may arise from a read error. This sequence joins TRBV5-1 and TRBJ2-3, with D maybe TRBD2 (6 bases). The CDR3 totals 15 residues. The germline V gene has CDR1 SGHRS and CDR2 YFSETQ. CDR3 region: CAGSLGTGDTDTQYF. As DNA, the CDR3 is TGCGCCGGCAGCTTGGGAACGGGGGATACAGATACGCAGTATTTT.

This chain uses TRBV20-1 with TRBJ2-3; either TRBD1 or TRBD2 may supply D (5 bases each). The V gene's germline CDR1 is DFQATT and CDR2 SNEGSKA (reference sequence). V was shortened by 0 bases and J by 0 bases, with 13 bases between the two germline ends. There are 16 residues in the CDR3. The CDR3 DNA follows: TGCAGTGCTAGAGATCGGGGCCACTCTAGCACAGATACGCAGTATTTT. Its protein product is CSARDRGHSSTDTQYF.

The sample holds a few counts of this clonotype. This sequence joins TRBV24-1 and TRBJ2-6; D not resolved. Trimming left V 2 bases short and J 4 bases short, with 11 bases between. CDR3 length: 16 amino acids. In germline, CDR1 is KGHDR, CDR2 SFDVKD. The CDR3 bases are TGTGCCACCAGTGATTACGGCAAGGCAGGGGCCAACGTCCTGACTTTC. As protein: CATSDYGKAGANVLTF.

The V and J genes are TRBV4-2 and TRBJ2-4, with D unresolved. The CDR3 length is 14 residues. CDR1 LGHNA and CDR2 YNFKEQ come from the germline V gene. The V end lost 8 bases, the J end lost 7 bases, and 18 bases lay between the germline ends. The CDR3 region is CASRPATPPNIQYF. DNA of the CDR3: TGTGCCAGCCGACCAGCGACCCCCCCGAACATTCAGTACTTC.

The chain employs TRBV12-3 or TRBV12-4 and TRBJ2-7; TRBD2 agrees at 8 bases. CDR3 size: 16 residues. With V trimmed by 3 bases and J by 4 bases, 11 bases remained unmatched. The CDR3 here is CASSFGPREATYEQYF. For the CDR3, the DNA is TGTGCCAGCAGTTTCGGGCCGCGGGAGGCTACTTACGAGCAGTACTTC.

J is TRBJ2-2 and V is TRBV11-2; D unclear. V lost 3 bases and J lost 3, with 20 bases in between. Germline V CDR1 and CDR2: SGHAT, FQNNGV. The CDR3 consists of 18 residues. In nucleotides, the CDR3 is TGTGCCAGCAGCTTTATGAGTATGCCCCCTTACGACACCGGGGAGCTGTTTTTT. Protein sequence: CASSFMSMPPYDTGELFF.

The rearrangement links TRBV6-2 or TRBV6-3 to TRBJ2-6; D is ambiguous. Trimming stripped 0 bases from V and 0 bases from J, with 3 bases between. There are 15 residues in the CDR3. CDR1 MNHEY and CDR2 SVGEGT come from the germline V gene. The CDR3 is CASSYSRSGANVLTF. DNA for the CDR3: TGTGCCAGCAGTTACTCCCGCTCTGGGGCCAACGTCCTGACTTTC.

The chain uses TRBV7-9 and TRBJ1-1; D possibly corresponds to TRBD1 (6 bases). Germline CDR1 reads SEHNR; CDR2 reads FQNEAQ (reference sequence). This CDR3 spans 14 amino acids. V lost 6 bases to trimming and J lost 6 bases, with 17 bases between them. CDR3 loop: CASRVEGGAAEAFF. CDR3 nucleotide sequence: TGTGCCAGCAGGGTAGAGGGGGGCGCGGCTGAAGCTTTCTTT.

The rearrangement joins TRBV20-1 to TRBJ2-7, with a weak D call TRBD1 (6 bases). V gave up 6 bases and J gave up 2 bases, with 14 bases separating them. There are 13 residues in the CDR3. Per germline, CDR1 DFQATT and CDR2 SNEGSKA (reference sequence). CDR3 DNA sequence: TGCAGTGCCGAGACAGGAGCAACCTACGAGCAGTACTTC. This codes for CSAETGATYEQYF.

This clonotype was seen a handful of times. V is TRBV20-1 and J is TRBJ2-4; 8 nucleotides line up with TRBD2. The V gene's germline CDR1 is DFQATT and CDR2 SNEGSKA (reference sequence). CDR3 length equals 17 residues. V was clipped by 6 bases and J by 0 bases; unmatched bases: 13. CDR3 bases: TGCAGTGCCCCCGGGGGGGGGCCTCCCTTAGCCAAAAACATTCAGTACTTC. It codes for CSAPGGGPPLAKNIQYF.

The gene calls are TRBV12-3 or TRBV12-4 and TRBJ1-2, with D uncertain. The germline V and J ends were trimmed by 5 bases and 4 bases, with 14 bases remaining between them. The CDR3 has 14 amino acids. CDR3 in amino acids: CASSPTSTGYGYTF. CDR3 DNA: TGTGCCAGCAGTCCGACCTCAACCGGCTATGGCTACACCTTC.

The chain uses TRBV5-1 and TRBJ2-5, with 15 bases lining up with TRBD2. Losses at the gene ends were 4 bases for V and 2 bases for J; bases not matched to a gene: 9. The CDR3 is 18 residues long. Germline CDR1 is SGHRS and CDR2 is YFSETQ. The CDR3 protein is CASSPGTSGGNPQETQYF. The DNA of the CDR3 is TGCGCCAGCAGCCCCGGGACTAGCGGGGGGAACCCGCAAGAGACCCAGTACTTC. The whole variable domain, remainder taken from reference TRBV5-1 and TRBJ2-5, is KAGVTQTPRYLIKTRGQQVTLSCSPISGHRSVSWYQQTPGQGLQFLFEYFSETQRNKGNFPGRFSGRQFSNSRSEMNVSTLELGDSALYLCASSPGTSGGNPQETQYFGPGTRLLVL.

A few counts support this clonotype. The rearrangement joins TRBV4-3 to TRBJ2-7; weak D call: TRBD1 (6 bases). This CDR3 comprises 17 residues. The V gene's germline CDR1 is LGHNA and CDR2 YSLEER. Between the trimmed V and J ends, which lost 4 bases and 7 bases, there was a span of 26 bases. The CDR3 region has the DNA TGCGCCAGCAGCCCGCAATTTGCGGACAGTCCCTTTTGGGAGCAGTACTTC. Its protein is CASSPQFADSPFWEQYF.

The rearrangement links TRBV10-3 to TRBJ2-7; D is possibly TRBD2 (5 bases). The ends were cut back, 3 bases at V and 3 bases at J, with 12 bases in the middle. The CDR3 loop spans 14 amino acids. Germline loops: CDR1 ENHRY, CDR2 SYGVKD. The CDR3 here is CAISDRLLSYEQYF. CDR3 nucleotide sequence: TGTGCCATCAGTGACAGACTACTAAGCTACGAGCAGTACTTC.

V and J are TRBV11-3 and TRBJ2-5; D possibly matches TRBD1 or TRBD2 (5 bases each). V was shortened by 3 bases and J by 3 bases, with 11 bases between the two germline ends. Germline V gene sequence: CDR1 SGHNT, CDR2 YENEEA. There are 14 residues in the CDR3. The DNA of the CDR3 is TGTGCCAGCAGCTTTGGGGACGGAGAAGAGACCCAGTACTTC. This encodes CASSFGDGEETQYF.

This rearrangement joins TRBV12-3 or TRBV12-4 to TRBJ1-2; TRBD1 agrees at 7 bases. The CDR3 sequence is 15 residues long. V gave up 3 bases and J gave up 5 bases; unmatched junction bases: 9. The CDR3 nucleotides are TGTGCCAGCAGTTTCAGGGGAGGGGGCGTTTATGGCTACACCTTC. It is translated as CASSFRGGGVYGYTF.

This clonotype was seen once. The chain has TRBV11-2 and TRBJ1-4; unclear D gene. CDR3 length equals 13 residues. Germline V CDR1 and CDR2: SGHAT, FQNNGV. Deletions cut 5 bases from V and 2 bases from J, with 6 bases between. The CDR3 nucleotides are TGTGCCAGCAGCCGAAATACTAATGAAAAACTGTTTTTT. It is translated as CASSRNTNEKLFF. The full variable domain, its missing parts supplied by reference TRBV11-2 and TRBJ1-4, is EAGVAQSPRYKIIEKRQSVAFWCNPISGHATLYWYQQILGQGPKLLIQFQNNGVVDDSQLPKDRFSAERLKGVDSTLKIQPAKLEDSAVYLCASSRNTNEKLFFGSGTQLSVL.

As DNA, the CDR3 is TGCAGCGTGGGGACAGGGGAGAGGGGTAACTATGGCTACACCTTC. Amino acid sequence: CSVGTGERGNYGYTF. This chain joins TRBV29-1 and TRBJ1-2; 10 bases are a match to TRBD1. CDR1 is SQVTM and CDR2 is ANQGSEA in the germline V gene. V was clipped by 6 bases and J by 1 base; unmatched bases: 8. This CDR3 is 15 amino acids long.

There are a few counts of this clonotype. This chain connects TRBV29-1 to TRBJ2-7; the match to TRBD1 covers 10 bases. Germline lookup yields CDR1 SQVTM and CDR2 ANQGSEA. Trimming took 6 bases from V and 6 from J; bases not matched to a gene: 5. The CDR3 loop spans 12 amino acids. The DNA of the CDR3 is TGCAGCGTGTCGGGACAGGGGACCGAGCAGTACTTC. The encoded protein is CSVSGQGTEQYF.

The chain joins TRBV6-2 or TRBV6-3 to TRBJ2-7; a weak D match, TRBD1 (6 bases). With the DNA end fitting TRBJ2-5 better, the J assignment may be wrong. Germline lookup yields CDR1 MNHEY and CDR2 SVGEGT. The CDR3 runs 14 residues. The CDR3 region is CASRPQGVRETQYF. The CDR3 DNA reads TGTGCCAGCAGACCACAGGGCGTTCGGGAGACCCAGTACTTC.

The V gene is TRBV6-5, the J gene TRBJ1-1, with D uncertain. This CDR3 has 13 residues. The V gene's germline CDR1 is MNHEY and CDR2 SVGAGI. V lost 7 bases and J lost 2, with 11 bases in between. CDR3 coding DNA: TGTGCCAGCATTAGAGAGGGTAACACTGAAGCTTTCTTT. This gives the protein CASIREGNTEAFF.

The chain is built from TRBV29-1 and TRBJ2-7, with 7 bases identical to TRBD2. CDR1 SQVTM and CDR2 ANQGSEA come from the germline V gene. The CDR3 is 14 residues long. J was trimmed by 2 bases and V by 5 bases; bases with no gene match: 9. CDR3 nucleotide sequence: TGCAGCGTTACTGGGGGGAGGGAGACCTACGAGCAGTACTTC. The encoded protein is CSVTGGRETYEQYF.